This TCR beta chain came from a study of radiotherapy plus CTLA-4 blockade in lung cancer. Germline CDR1 is GTSNPN and CDR2 is SVGIG (reference sequence). The CDR3 contains 13 residues. Trimming removed 4 bases at V and 3 bases at J, with 12 bases between. In chemo-refractory metastatic non-small-cell lung cancer, patients got ipilimumab CTLA-4 blockade together with focal radiation. TCRdb keeps only in-frame clones here, not all; method: immunoSEQ multiplex PCR. The data contain tens of thousands of clones, over 60% of them singletons. The sequences come from peripheral blood, collected from a patient treated with radiotherapy plus ipilimumab. The sequence was obtained from a human donor with non-small cell lung cancer who had stable disease on radiotherapy plus ipilimumab. The chain has TRBV30 and TRBJ1-1; a possible D gene is TRBD1 (5 bases). CDR3 amino acids: CAWTHGADTEAFF. CDR3 bases: TGTGCCTGGACCCATGGGGCGGACACTGAAGCTTTCTTT. Full variable domain (outside the CDR3, taken from reference TRBV30 and TRBJ1-1): SQTIHQWPATLVQPVGSPLSLECTVEGTSNPNLYWYRQAAGRGLQLLFYSVGIGQISSEVPQNLSASRPQDRQFILSSKKLLLSDSGFYLCAWTHGADTEAFFGQGTRLTVV.